The clone carrying this T cell receptor (beta chain) was seen at least ten times. Its matching antigen is unknown. These data come from a study of regulatory T cells in long-lasting Graves disease. In the study overall: Positive TSH receptor antibodies alongside over 5 years of antithyroid drugs were what marked Graves' disease as persistent.

Indicated time point: persistent/refractory GD, antithyroid drugs over 5 years with positive TRAb. The TCR library was made from RNA that had been extracted from PBMCs in TRIzol. Arm-PCR with iRepertoire HTBI primers amplified the CDR3 regions for these TCR beta libraries. A single record per CDR3 protein comes from TCRdb applying MiXCR to the multiplex PCR reads. The sample carries approximately 400,000 distinct CDR3 sequences, about 23% recorded once. Study results and caveats: With persistent disease, TRBV28, TRBJ1-2 and TRBJ2-5 were the favored segments.

Germline CDR1 SNHLY, CDR2 FYNNEI. The CDR3 is 18 residues long. With V trimmed by 6 bases and J by 5 bases, 17 bases remained unmatched. The V and J genes are TRBV2 and TRBJ2-1; 9 nucleotides align to TRBD2. The sequences come from peripheral blood mononuclear cells (PBMCs), collected when the disease was refractory, from a patient treated with antithyroid drugs. This clonotype was sampled from a woman aged 35 to 49 with Graves disease. In DNA form, the CDR3 reads TGTGCCAGCAGCCCCGTTTCAGGGAGGCTAGCGGGACACAATGAGCAGTTCTTC. It translates to CASSPVSGRLAGHNEQFF.